This TCR beta chain was retrieved from a study of breast tumors, draining lymph nodes, adjacent tissues. Study-wide findings and caveats: Tumor repertoires ranked between lymph nodes and nontumor tissue in diversity, with V and J gene preferences.

TCRdb recomputed calls from the multiplex PCR reads with MiXCR, one row per CDR3 protein. The sample lists about 21,000 distinct CDR3 sequences; around 41% were seen once. Germline loops: CDR1 SEHNR, CDR2 FQNEAQ (reference sequence). This CDR3 is 16 amino acids long. V shed 6 bases and J 0 bases; nucleotides not matched to a gene: 6. This clonotype was observed at least ten times. Antigen: not known. This chain joins TRBV7-9 and TRBJ2-7, with 12 bases lining up with TRBD2. The sample was breast tumor tissue. This TCR was sampled from a female donor with breast cancer. Some clones in this sample may be carry-over from other donors' samples. DNA of the CDR3: TGTGCCAGCAGTCTGCCTAGCGGGGGGGTCTCCTACGAGCAGTACTTC. Its protein is CASSLPSGGVSYEQYF.